This T cell receptor (beta chain) was captured in a study of blood T cell repertoires in COVID-19. Whole-study context: There were acute and convalescent COVID-19 samples, and they came from the United States, Italy and Spain. In each case, the material was cDNA or gDNA derived from T cells, B-cell-depleted T cells, or PBMCs.

Authors' data handling: Scientists estimated how many nucleated cells there were by amplifying reference gene primers. Produced via immunoSEQ multiplex PCR; TCRdb's table is partial and in-frame only. The V and J calls and clone size were taken over from that table, and D and trimming were inferred from the DNA. Of approximately 70,000 clones detected, roughly 91% appear once; the ten largest clones hold roughly 1.4%. This clone was recorded a few times. The specimen was peripheral blood. The clonotype originates from a human donor in a cohort sampled during active COVID-19.

CDR3 coding DNA: TGTGCCAGCAGCCTAGGGGGGACAAAAGAGACCCAGTACTTC. This codes for CASSLGGTKETQYF. The chain joins TRBV7-6 to TRBJ2-5; tentatively, D is TRBD1 or TRBD2 (6 bases each). The V end lost 5 bases, the J end lost 3 bases, and 13 bases lay between the germline ends. This CDR3 is 14 amino acids long. Germline V CDR1 and CDR2: SGHVS, FNYEAQ.